This T cell receptor (beta chain) was retrieved from a study of spatial heterogeneity in lung cancer. On the study more broadly: Each distinct TCR and UMI combination averaged more than ten appearances in raw reads.

Time point noted: sample taken at primary tumor resection. Untreated early-stage non-small cell lung cancer patients, roughly 75 in total, were the donors. MiXCR, run by TCRdb on the 5' RACE reads, gives a single entry per CDR3 protein. Here the sample spans 20,000 to 30,000 distinct CDR3 sequences, about 4.3% being singletons. General study results and limits: Ubiquitous expanded tumor TCRs were observed in blood more at resection than follow-up.

This clonotype was detected ten times or more. What it recognizes is unknown. After removal of 2 bases from V and 1 base from J, the junction contained 6 bases not matched to a gene. CDR3 length equals 15 residues. Germline V gives CDR1 GTSNPN, CDR2 SVGIG (reference sequence). Sequenced here: PBMCs, sampled at surgery. The V call is TRBV30, the J call TRBJ2-5, with TRBD1 matching over 8 bases. The receptor was isolated from a male donor with early-stage non-small cell lung cancer. CDR3 sequence: CAWSRTGNPQETQYF. CDR3 bases: TGTGCCTGGAGTCGGACAGGGAACCCCCAAGAGACCCAGTACTTC.